This entry lists 7 T cell receptor beta chains sequenced from one sample in a study of a mutant IDH1 vaccine in newly diagnosed glioma. Specified time point: baseline, week 1 (first vaccination visit). Treatment given: pre-vaccination baseline after standard-of-care therapy. Assay used: immunoSEQ multiplex PCR; TCRdb lists only in-frame clones, some missing. Of around 59,000 clones listed, about 91% were seen once; the top ten hold roughly 2.5%. Sequencing used PBMCs, obtained from a glioma patient treated with radiotherapy, temozolomide or both. These receptors were obtained from a man in his fifties or sixties with glioma.

The rearrangement uses TRBV27 and TRBJ2-7; no reliable D call. Per germline, CDR1 MNHEY and CDR2 SMNVEV (reference sequence). V was cut by 3 bases and J by 4 bases, with 16 bases left in between. The CDR3 length is 15 residues. The CDR3 region is CASSFTHEGPYEQYF. The CDR3 nucleotides read TGTGCCAGCAGTTTCACACACGAAGGGCCTTACGAGCAGTACTTC.

DNA of the CDR3: TGTGCCAGCAGGCGACAGGGGGCGAACACTGAAGCTTTCTTT. Encoded protein: CASRRQGANTEAFF. This chain connects TRBV18 to TRBJ1-1; 10 bases fit TRBD1. The length of the CDR3 is 14 residues. The V segment lost 8 bases and the J segment 1 base; nucleotides outside the gene matches: 4. Germline loops: CDR1 KGHSH, CDR2 LQKENI.

The V call is TRBV5-4, the J call TRBJ1-2, with D possibly matching TRBD1 (5 bases). V was trimmed by 3 bases and J by 8 bases, leaving 17 bases between them. Germline assignment: CDR1 SGHNT and CDR2 YYREEE (reference sequence). CDR3 length: 14 amino acids. DNA for the CDR3: TGTGCCAGCAGCTCCCCAGGGCCACCGGGGGGCTACACCTTC. Translated: CASSSPGPPGGYTF.

The chain is built from TRBV7-2 and TRBJ1-5, with D possibly TRBD1 on 5 matching bases. The germline V gene has CDR1 SGHTA and CDR2 FQGNSA. V dropped 3 bases and J dropped 7 bases, with 10 bases sitting between them. CDR3 size: 13 residues. As DNA, the CDR3 is TGTGCCAGCAGCTTTGGGTGGGGGCAGCCCCAGCATTTT. Its translation is CASSFGWGQPQHF.

This sequence joins TRBV27 and TRBJ2-5; D is possibly TRBD2 (6 bases). The CDR3 runs 16 residues. Germline lookup yields CDR1 MNHEY and CDR2 SMNVEV (reference sequence). V lost 2 bases and J 1 base, leaving 14 bases between the germline ends. CDR3 bases: TGTGCCAGCAGTTTAGTGCGGGAAACAACCCAAGAGACCCAGTACTTC. Protein sequence: CASSLVRETTQETQYF.

As to this clone: At one end, the junction sequence differs from germline, possibly due to a read error. This chain uses TRBV7-7 with TRBJ2-5, with 11 positions matching TRBD2. The CDR3 spans 17 residues. CDR1 and CDR2 (germline): SSHAT, FNYEAQ (reference sequence). The CDR3 DNA reads TGTGCTAGCAGCTCCTTAGCGGGGGGGGCGCTCGTAGAGACCCAGTACTTC. It encodes CASSSLAGGALVETQYF. Supplemented by reference TRBV7-7 and TRBJ2-5, the full variable domain reads GAGVSQSPRYKVTKRGQDVTLRCDPISSHATLYWYQQALGQGPEFLTYFNYEAQPDKSGLPSDRFSAERPEGSISTLTIQRTEQRDSAMYRCASSSLAGGALVETQYFGPGTRLLVL.

The table lists this clone with a count of one. V and J are TRBV30 and TRBJ2-1; TRBD2 is a possible D gene (6 bases). From germline, CDR1 is GTSNPN and CDR2 SVGIG (reference sequence). The CDR3 is made up of 12 amino acids. Trimming took 2 bases from V and 9 from J, leaving 11 bases between them. CDR3 sequence (DNA): TGTGCCTGGAGTACGGGGGTGGGTGAGCAGTTCTTC. Its protein is CAWSTGVGEQFF.